This T cell receptor (beta chain) is from a study of cytomegalovirus exposure and HLA in healthy donors. Study results and limitations: In terms of immune exposure information, only CMV serostatus was available.

A multiplex PCR was run with 60 Vbeta primers and 13 Jbeta primers. Libraries were prepared by immunoSEQ multiplex PCR; TCRdb keeps only in-frame clonotypes and omits some of them. The top ten clones hold about 1.3% of a sample with about 160,000 clones, about 80% of them seen once. Comment on this clone: No antigen is known for it.

There are 14 residues in the CDR3. Germline values: CDR1 MDHEN, CDR2 SYDVKM. J lost 2 bases, V lost 2 bases, and 2 bases had no gene match. The receptor was isolated from a woman in her fifties or sixties in good health and CMV-seronegative. The chain joins TRBV28 to TRBJ2-7, with 8 bases that match TRBD2. Sequenced: PBMCs. CDR3 amino acids: CASSLPGGAYEQYF. The CDR3 bases are TGTGCCAGCAGTTTACCGGGGGGGGCCTACGAGCAGTACTTC.